This TCR beta chain appears in the sequencing data of a study of graft-versus-host responses after intestinal transplantation. Generated by immunoSEQ multiplex PCR, the TCRdb table keeps only in-frame clones and is missing some. The table lists tens of thousands of clones, 82% of them singletons, with 0.55% to 0.8% in the top ten. V was clipped by 3 bases and J by 4 bases; unmatched bases: 5. The CDR3 consists of 16 residues. Germline CDR1 and CDR2: MNHEY and SMNVEV (reference sequence). In its sample, this clone was seen once. What it binds is unknown. This TCR came from a human donor who received an intestinal transplant. This sequence joins TRBV27 and TRBJ2-3, with 12 bases fitting TRBD2. The source was unstimulated CD4+ T cells sorted from spleen or lymph node cells, collected before intestinal transplant. Here the CDR3 DNA reads TGTGCCAGCAGTTTCTCTAGCGGGGGGGCCCCAGATACGCAGTATTTT. Translating it yields CASSFSSGGAPDTQYF.